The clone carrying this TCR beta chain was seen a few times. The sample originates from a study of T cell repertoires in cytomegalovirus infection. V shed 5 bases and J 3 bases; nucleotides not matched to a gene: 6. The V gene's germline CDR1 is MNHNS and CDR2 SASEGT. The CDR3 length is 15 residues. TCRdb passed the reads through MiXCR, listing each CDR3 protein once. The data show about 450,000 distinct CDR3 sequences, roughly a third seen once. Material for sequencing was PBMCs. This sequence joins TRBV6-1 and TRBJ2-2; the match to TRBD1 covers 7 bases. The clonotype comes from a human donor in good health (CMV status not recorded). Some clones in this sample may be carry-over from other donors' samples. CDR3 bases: TGTGCCAGCAGTTATTCCCAGGGGGACACCGGGGAGCTGTTTTTT. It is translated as CASSYSQGDTGELFF.